This TCR beta chain was captured in a study of Ad26.COV2.S vaccination and SARS-CoV-2 variants. Sample treatment: about 20 received Ad26.COV2.S at low or high dose, single or two shots; about five received placebo; per-sample allocation not given. Sampling occurred on day 63 after the first vaccine or placebo injection. The CDR3 extends over 15 amino acids. Trimming took off 4 bases at V and 5 bases at J, with 15 bases between the two ends. Germline CDR1 SGHRS, CDR2 YFSETQ. The table came from immunoSEQ multiplex PCR; TCRdb's copy has only in-frame clones and leaves some out. Among about 350,000 clones listed, about 88% were seen once.

This clonotype originated in a person between 18 and 65 years old who received the Ad26.COV2.S COVID-19 vaccine or a placebo. The chain couples TRBV5-1 to TRBJ1-4; the D is unclear. The material sequenced was peripheral blood, taken in a trial of Ad26.COV2.S vaccine versus placebo. The CDR3 DNA sequence: TGCGCCAGCAGCCTACAGACCGGAGTGAATGAAAAACTGTTTTTT. It specifies CASSLQTGVNEKLFF.